The 20 T cell receptor beta chains below were found in one sample sequenced in a study of blood T cell repertoires in COVID-19. Clones were sequenced by immunoSEQ multiplex PCR, and TCRdb holds only the in-frame ones, with some missing. The sample comprises over 35,000 clones, about 74% of which are singletons, and approximately 1.9% rests with the top ten. Sequenced input: peripheral blood. The receptors shown here come from a man aged 60 to 69 with active COVID-19.

V gene TRBV7-6 combines with J gene TRBJ2-5, with TRBD2 matching 13 bases. Germline trimming cut 0 bases from V and 10 bases from J; bases unmatched to any gene: 8. The CDR3 length is 16 residues. Germline V lookup: CDR1 SGHVS, CDR2 FNYEAQ. The CDR3 sequence: CASSLAPGLAGSDQYF. DNA for the CDR3: TGTGCCAGCAGCTTAGCGCCGGGACTAGCGGGGAGCGACCAGTACTTC. The whole variable domain, remainder taken from reference TRBV7-6 and TRBJ2-5, is GAGVSQSPRYKVTKRGQDVALRCDPISGHVSLYWYRQALGQGPEFLTYFNYEAQQDKSGLPNDRFSAERPEGSISTLTIQRTEQRDSAMYRCASSLAPGLAGSDQYFGPGTRLLVL.

This clone was seen once. CDR3 protein: CATPPRRSSYNEQFF. In DNA, the CDR3 is TGTGCCACCCCCCCACGGAGGAGCTCCTACAATGAGCAGTTCTTC. The chain employs TRBV6-5 and TRBJ2-1; the D gene is possibly TRBD2 (5 bases). CDR1 MNHEY and CDR2 SVGAGI come from the germline V gene. The CDR3 consists of 15 residues. With 10 bases removed from V and 0 bases from J, the gap between germline ends came to 16 bases.

Concerning this clone itself: The same CDR3 is also encoded by other DNA sequences in this sample. The gene calls are TRBV19 and TRBJ2-7; 9 positions agree with TRBD1. Germline assignment: CDR1 LNHDA and CDR2 SQIVND (reference sequence). This CDR3 spans 14 amino acids. V was pared by 3 bases and J by 4 bases, with 4 bases of the junction left unmatched. The CDR3 nucleotides read TGTGCCAGTAGTATCAGAGGACAGGGGTACGAGCAGTACTTC. Amino acid sequence: CASSIRGQGYEQYF.

The V and J genes are TRBV7-2 and TRBJ2-1; D is perhaps TRBD2 (6 bases). The ends were cut back, 4 bases at V and 5 bases at J, with 12 bases in the middle. Germline-derived CDR1 and CDR2 are SGHTA and FQGNSA. The CDR3 covers 14 residues. The CDR3 here is CASSSTGTHNEQFF. Here the CDR3 DNA reads TGTGCCAGCAGCTCGACCGGGACTCACAATGAGCAGTTCTTC.

The chain links TRBV28 to TRBJ2-5; 7 bases match TRBD1. This CDR3 comprises 14 residues. Trimming at V came to 2 bases and at J to 2 bases, leaving 2 bases not matched to a gene. Germline V gene lookup returns CDR1 MDHEN and CDR2 SYDVKM. The CDR3 reads CASSLLGQQETQYF. The CDR3 bases are TGTGCCAGCAGTTTACTGGGACAGCAAGAGACCCAGTACTTC.

This clone has just one count. V and J are TRBV3-1 (or the pseudogene TRBV3-2) and TRBJ2-3; D may be TRBD2 (6 bases). The germline V gene encodes CDR1 LGHDT and CDR2 YNNKEL (reference sequence). The CDR3 loop spans 16 amino acids. V lost 2 bases to trimming and J lost 2 bases, with 14 bases between them. CDR3 sequence: CASSQPGDFNTDTQYF. The CDR3 coding sequence is TGTGCCAGCAGCCAACCTGGGGACTTCAACACAGATACGCAGTATTTT.

The chain employs TRBV7-2 and TRBJ2-7; 9 nucleotides align to TRBD2. The CDR3 has 17 amino acids. J lost 0 bases, V lost 1 base, and 7 bases had no gene match. CDR1 is SGHTA, CDR2 FQGNSA, per germline. The CDR3 loop is CASSLELAGGLSYEQYF. CDR3 DNA sequence: TGTGCCAGCAGCTTAGAACTAGCGGGTGGGCTCTCCTACGAGCAGTACTTC.

The gene calls are TRBV5-1 and TRBJ1-5, with TRBD1 identical over 9 bases. Germline V gives CDR1 SGHRS, CDR2 YFSETQ. Germline trimming cut 4 bases from V and 3 bases from J; bases unmatched to any gene: 5. The CDR3 sequence is 15 residues long. The CDR3 nucleotides are TGCGCCAGCAGCGTGGGACAGGGCCTCAATCAGCCCCAGCATTTT. This codes for CASSVGQGLNQPQHF.

The genes are TRBV30 and TRBJ2-3; TRBD2 aligns across 13 bases. The CDR3 length is 16 residues. V was clipped by 5 bases and J by 5 bases; unmatched bases: 10. Germline V gene sequence: CDR1 GTSNPN, CDR2 SVGIG (reference sequence). The DNA for the CDR3 is TGTGCCTGGGGGAGAGGACTAGCGGGAGCGATAGATACGCAGTATTTT. It encodes CAWGRGLAGAIDTQYF.

This clone showed up just once. The chain carries TRBV9 and TRBJ2-2; TRBD2 agrees at 11 bases. The germline V gene has CDR1 SGDLS and CDR2 YYNGEE. Trimming took 4 bases from V and 0 from J; bases not matched to a gene: 2. This CDR3 is built from 16 residues. CDR3 sequence (DNA): TGTGCCAGCAGCACTAGCGGGGGCGCGAACACCGGGGAGCTGTTTTTT. Protein product: CASSTSGGANTGELFF. The variable domain in full, completed from reference TRBV9 and TRBJ2-2, reads DSGVTQTPKHLITATGQRVTLRCSPRSGDLSVYWYQQSLDQGLQFLIQYYNGEERAKGNILERFSAQQFPDLHSELNLSSLELGDSALYFCASSTSGGANTGELFFGEGSRLTVL.

This sequence joins TRBV7-9 and TRBJ1-1; 11 positions match TRBD1. The CDR3 is made up of 15 amino acids. Germline V lookup: CDR1 SEHNR, CDR2 FQNEAQ (reference sequence). After removal of 5 bases from V and 1 base from J, the junction contained 3 bases not matched to a gene. The CDR3 reads CASSPGTGGNTEAFF. The CDR3 nucleotides read TGTGCCAGCAGCCCAGGGACAGGGGGGAACACTGAAGCTTTCTTT.

The chain joins TRBV19 to TRBJ2-2, with TRBD2 as a possible D gene (5 bases). V dropped 3 bases and J dropped 5 bases, with 10 bases sitting between them. The CDR3 totals 14 residues. Germline V lookup: CDR1 LNHDA, CDR2 SQIVND (reference sequence). CDR3 DNA sequence: TGTGCCAGTAGTATGAACGGCGGGACCGGGGAGCTGTTTTTT. It codes for CASSMNGGTGELFF.

This clone was recorded only once. This chain links TRBV3-1 (or the pseudogene TRBV3-2) with TRBJ2-7; TRBD2 aligns across 10 bases. With 5 bases clipped from V and 0 bases from J, the junction kept 7 bases outside the gene matches. Germline V gene lookup returns CDR1 LGHDT and CDR2 YNNKEL (reference sequence). The CDR3 spans 16 residues. The CDR3 loop reads CASSDLLAGSSYEQYF. Written as DNA, the CDR3 is TGTGCCAGCAGCGATTTACTAGCGGGGAGCTCCTACGAGCAGTACTTC.

This sequence joins TRBV6-4 and TRBJ2-4; 7 nucleotides match TRBD2. CDR3 length equals 14 residues. Germline CDR1 is MRHNA and CDR2 is SNTAGT. The ends lost 0 bases at V and 7 bases at J; junction bases unmatched: 3. The CDR3 reads CASSDSIGGNIQYF. The CDR3 DNA reads TGTGCCAGCAGTGACTCGATCGGGGGGAACATTCAGTACTTC.

The rearrangement joins TRBV28 to TRBJ2-5, with 12 positions matching TRBD2. The CDR3 consists of 19 residues. CDR1 is MDHEN, CDR2 SYDVKM, per germline. V was pared by 2 bases and J by 0 bases, with 10 bases of the junction left unmatched. In DNA, the CDR3 is TGTGCCAGCAGTTTAGGGCTAGCGGGAGGGAATCAGTACCAAGAGACCCAGTACTTC. Its protein is CASSLGLAGGNQYQETQYF.

A single count supports this clone. The chain links TRBV5-1 to TRBJ2-1; 15 bases are shared with TRBD2. The CDR3 consists of 15 residues. Germline CDR1 reads SGHRS; CDR2 reads YFSETQ. J gave up 7 bases and V 5 bases, and 4 bases lay outside the gene matches. CDR3 DNA: TGCGCCAGCAGAGGACTAGCGGGAGGGCCGAATGAGCAGTTCTTC. Protein product: CASRGLAGGPNEQFF.

Concerning this clone: Other nucleotide sequences from this sample produce the same CDR3. The V and J genes are TRBV4-3 and TRBJ2-3, with D perhaps TRBD1 (5 bases). The germline V and J ends were trimmed by 0 bases and 2 bases, with 9 bases remaining between them. Germline CDR1 LGHNA, CDR2 YSLEER. The CDR3 covers 15 residues. The CDR3 region is CASSQERGYTDTQYF. CDR3 DNA: TGCGCCAGCAGCCAAGAAAGGGGTTACACAGATACGCAGTATTTT.

This chain links TRBV9 with TRBJ2-2; 9 nucleotides align to TRBD1. The CDR3 is made up of 14 amino acids. Losses at the gene ends were 3 bases for V and 3 bases for J; bases not matched to a gene: 0. Germline CDR1 and CDR2: SGDLS and YYNGEE. DNA of the CDR3: TGTGCCAGCAGCGGGACAGGGGACACCGGGGAGCTGTTTTTT. Protein: CASSGTGDTGELFF.

The chain uses TRBV5-1 and TRBJ1-2, with 9 bases that match TRBD1. CDR3 size: 14 residues. The V gene's germline CDR1 is SGHRS and CDR2 YFSETQ. V shed 4 bases, J shed 4 bases, and the junction held 5 bases outside the gene matches. In DNA form, the CDR3 reads TGCGCCAGCAGCCGGGACAGGGAGCTCTATGGCTACACCTTC. Translation gives CASSRDRELYGYTF.

This chain joins TRBV2 and TRBJ2-6, with TRBD2 identical over 11 bases. Germline values: CDR1 SNHLY, CDR2 FYNNEI. V shed 8 bases and J 2 bases; nucleotides not matched to a gene: 11. The CDR3 contains 18 residues. In nucleotides, the CDR3 is TGTGCCAGCTTAGATACTAGCGGGAGAGGAACTGGGGCCAACGTCCTGACTTTC. It yields the protein CASLDTSGRGTGANVLTF.